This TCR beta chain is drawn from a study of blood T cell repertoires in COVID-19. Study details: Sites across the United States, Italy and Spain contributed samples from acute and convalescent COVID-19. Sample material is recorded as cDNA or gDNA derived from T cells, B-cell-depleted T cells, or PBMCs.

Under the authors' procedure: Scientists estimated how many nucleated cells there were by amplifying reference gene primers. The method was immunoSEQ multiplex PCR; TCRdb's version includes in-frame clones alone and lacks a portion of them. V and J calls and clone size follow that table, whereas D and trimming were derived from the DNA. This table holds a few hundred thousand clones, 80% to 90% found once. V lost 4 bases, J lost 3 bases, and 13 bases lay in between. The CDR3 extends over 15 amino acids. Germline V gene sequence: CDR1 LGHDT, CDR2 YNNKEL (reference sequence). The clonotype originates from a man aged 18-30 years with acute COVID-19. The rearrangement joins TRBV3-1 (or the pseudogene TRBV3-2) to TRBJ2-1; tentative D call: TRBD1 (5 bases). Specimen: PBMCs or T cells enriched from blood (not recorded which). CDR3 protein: CASSLEGHVYNEQFF. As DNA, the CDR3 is TGTGCCAGCAGCCTAGAAGGACACGTCTACAATGAGCAGTTCTTC.